This T cell receptor beta chain derives from a study of CD8 T cells in ankylosing spondylitis. Study results and limitations: From matched ankylosing spondylitis synovial fluid, disease-linked clones were reportedly recovered at significantly enriched levels. Seemingly distinctive of ankylosing spondylitis blood was a TCR beta motif formed by eight highly homologous variants.

V was clipped by 5 bases and J by 6 bases; unmatched bases: 9. CDR1 and CDR2 from the germline V gene are SGHAT and FQNNGV. This CDR3 region has 16 residues. This clonotype was counted between two and nine times. What it recognizes is unknown. With molecular barcodes, quantitative 5'-RACE was used to make the TCR beta libraries. TCRdb processed the 5' RACE reads anew with MiXCR; each CDR3 protein has one entry. The table records more than 150,000 distinct CDR3 sequences, 9.5% to 15% of them present only once. The source of this sequence is a male donor with ankylosing spondylitis or in good health (not recorded which). The chain carries TRBV11-2 and TRBJ2-1; 11 nucleotides line up with TRBD2. What was sequenced was blood, either unsorted or a sorted T cell fraction (not recorded which). CDR3 residues: CASSRLAGGNFNEQFF. The CDR3 DNA is TGTGCCAGCAGCCGCCTAGCGGGAGGCAACTTCAATGAGCAGTTCTTC.